This TCR beta chain is from a study of T cell clusters in autoimmune cytopenias. Findings and caveats of the study: Comparing secondary cytopenia with chronic lymphocytic leukemia showed no cluster-lack signature, apparently masked by lymphoma repertoire.

Multiplex touch-down PCR amplified TRB using TRB-A and TRB-B pools in one tube. After re-calling the multiplex PCR reads, TCRdb lists one entry per CDR3 protein, DNA absent. The listing contains roughly 6,700 distinct CDR3 sequences. TRB amplification used roughly 250 ng of peripheral blood genomic DNA. As to this clonotype: Its target is unknown.

This CDR3 comprises 17 residues. From germline, CDR1 is SGHRS and CDR2 YFSETQ. These data were also filed under a second study, of T cell repertoires in aging, cancer and after chemotherapy. Per that paper: Repeat sampling of healthy donors over several months to years showed clear clonal overlap. Untreated cancer patients had significantly lower blood TCR diversity than age-matched healthy donors.

The sequencing input was peripheral blood. The rearrangement uses TRBV5-1 and TRBJ1-3; TCRdb reports TRBD1, a call that lacks DNA to check it against. The clonotype comes from a human donor in good health. The CDR3 reads CASSLVQGTHSGNTIYF.